These 18 T cell receptor beta chains were all obtained from the same sample, sequenced in a study of T cell repertoires in cytomegalovirus infection (dated by TCRdb to the late 2010s). The sequencer was an Illumina HiSeq 1500. In-frame beta chains were kept once TCRdb had trimmed the public reads at Q25 with fastp and called clones with MiXCR. Duplicate CDR3 protein sequences are folded into a single record with the most common DNA and genes. This sample is represented by some 300,000 distinct CDR3 sequences; roughly an eighth of them were singletons. The ten largest clones add up to roughly 8.7% of the sample. Specimen: PBMCs. These receptors originate from a human donor in good health (CMV status not recorded). Some clones in this sample may be carry-over from other donors' samples.

This clonotype was detected many times. The CDR3 DNA reads TGTGCCAGCAGCGACCTGGGGAGGGGAAGCCAGTACTTC. Its translation: CASSDLGRGSQYF. The rearrangement joins TRBV7-2 to TRBJ2-5, with 7 bases identical to TRBD2. The CDR3 is made up of 13 amino acids. The trim removed 5 bases at V and 10 bases at J, leaving 10 bases unmatched. Germline CDR1 SGHTA, CDR2 FQGNSA.

The chain employs TRBV7-6 and TRBJ1-2, with no clear D. V lost 1 base to trimming and J lost 9 bases, with 9 bases between them. The CDR3 spans 12 residues. CDR1 and CDR2 (germline): SGHVS, FNYEAQ. The CDR3 here is CASSLEVPSYTF. The CDR3 DNA reads TGTGCCAGCAGCTTAGAGGTCCCGAGCTACACCTTC. The whole variable domain, remainder taken from reference TRBV7-6 and TRBJ1-2, is GAGVSQSPRYKVTKRGQDVALRCDPISGHVSLYWYRQALGQGPEFLTYFNYEAQQDKSGLPNDRFSAERPEGSISTLTIQRTEQRDSAMYRCASSLEVPSYTFGSGTRLTVV.

The CDR3 nucleotides are TGTGCCAGCAGCTTGTATCGAGCGGAGAAAGAGACCCAGTACTTC. It is translated as CASSLYRAEKETQYF. The V and J genes are TRBV7-9 and TRBJ2-5; TRBD2 might be the D (5 bases). The CDR3 runs 15 residues. V gave up 3 bases and J gave up 3 bases, with 14 bases separating them. Germline lookup yields CDR1 SEHNR and CDR2 FQNEAQ (reference sequence).

This clonotype was found many times. The V gene is TRBV28, the J gene TRBJ2-3, with D perhaps matching TRBD2 (6 bases). CDR3 length: 15 residues. Germline CDR1 is MDHEN and CDR2 is SYDVKM. V was pared by 5 bases and J by 4 bases, with 16 bases between. CDR3 nucleotide sequence: TGTGCCAGCAGTACGACCCGGGGAGGCCCAGATACGCAGTATTTT. Translated: CASSTTRGGPDTQYF.

This clonotype appeared many times. The V and J genes are TRBV7-2 and TRBJ1-1; 10 bases align to TRBD1. CDR3 length: 18 amino acids. Germline V gives CDR1 SGHTA, CDR2 FQGNSA. Losses at the gene ends were 0 bases for V and 4 bases for J; bases not matched to a gene: 11. The CDR3 bases are TGTGCCAGCAGCTTAGCGCTCCCTGACAGGGGGCACGGCACTGAAGCTTTCTTT. Translating gives CASSLALPDRGHGTEAFF.

This clonotype came up a few times. The chain uses TRBV11-2 and TRBJ1-1, with unresolved D. Germline values: CDR1 SGHAT, CDR2 FQNNGV. V was cut by 2 bases and J by 11 bases, with 18 bases left in between. The CDR3 totals 14 residues. CDR3 nucleotides: TGTGCCAGCAGCTTATTCCTTGGCGCCGACAAGGCTTTCTTT. Translated, it gives CASSLFLGADKAFF.

With respect to this clonotype: This could be a read error, since a much larger clone is one nucleotide away. V is TRBV6-2 or TRBV6-3 and J is TRBJ2-7; D is undetermined. CDR1 is MNHEY, CDR2 SVGEGT, per germline. Trimming removed 8 bases from V and 4 bases from J, with 12 bases in between. The CDR3 runs 12 residues. The CDR3 DNA reads as TGTGCCAGCTTTGGCCATGGGTACGAGCAGTACTTC. This gives the protein CASFGHGYEQYF.

The sample holds many counts of this clonotype. The CDR3 loop reads CASSYSGQGYGNTIYF. The CDR3, as DNA: TGTGCCAGCAGTTACTCCGGACAGGGATATGGAAACACCATATATTTT. The rearrangement uses TRBV6-5 and TRBJ1-3; 8 nucleotides line up with TRBD1. Unmatched junction bases numbered 4, after V lost 0 bases and J lost 3 bases. There are 16 residues in the CDR3. CDR1 is MNHEY, CDR2 SVGAGI, per germline.

This clonotype was counted only a few times. The gene calls are TRBV20-1 and TRBJ1-2; D may be TRBD1 (6 bases). This CDR3 has 14 residues. Germline CDR1 and CDR2: DFQATT and SNEGSKA (reference sequence). V lost 0 bases, J lost 2 bases, and 10 bases lay in between. The CDR3 reads CSAREQGRNYGYTF. The DNA for the CDR3 is TGCAGTGCTAGAGAACAGGGACGGAACTATGGCTACACCTTC.

This clonotype was seen at least ten times. The rearrangement links TRBV7-2 to TRBJ1-1, with unresolved D. Germline values: CDR1 SGHTA, CDR2 FQGNSA. The CDR3 consists of 14 residues. V lost 1 base, J lost 3 bases, and 9 bases lay in between. DNA of the CDR3: TGTGCCAGCAGCTTAGTAGGGAGGGACACTGAAGCTTTCTTT. Amino acids: CASSLVGRDTEAFF.

This rearrangement joins TRBV6-2 or TRBV6-3 to TRBJ1-1; no reliable D call. Germline lookup yields CDR1 MNHEY and CDR2 SVGEGT. This CDR3 is built from 12 residues. Trimming took off 6 bases at V and 4 bases at J, with 9 bases between the two ends. CDR3 DNA: TGTGCCAGCAGCCGGGCCTTCACTGAAGCTTTCTTT. Translated: CASSRAFTEAFF.

This clonotype was picked up many times. The rearrangement links TRBV7-2 to TRBJ2-7, with 8 bases that match TRBD2. The germline V gene encodes CDR1 SGHTA and CDR2 FQGNSA. The V and J ends lost 0 bases and 3 bases, in that order; junction bases with no gene match: 7. The CDR3 has 16 amino acids. The CDR3 sequence is CASSLAASGSLYEQYF. Here the CDR3 DNA reads TGTGCCAGCAGCTTAGCGGCGAGCGGGAGTCTCTACGAGCAGTACTTC.

This clonotype was seen only a few times. The rearrangement uses TRBV7-9 and TRBJ1-1, with D perhaps TRBD1 (5 bases). The V gene lost 1 base and the J gene lost 7 bases, with 10 bases spanning the gap. Germline CDR1 reads SEHNR; CDR2 reads FQNEAQ (reference sequence). The CDR3 runs 13 residues. The chain's CDR3 is CASSLVQGGEAFF. The CDR3 DNA sequence: TGTGCCAGCAGCTTAGTGCAGGGCGGTGAAGCTTTCTTT. The full variable domain, in which reference TRBV7-9 and TRBJ1-1 provide the parts outside the CDR3, is DTGVSQNPRHKITKRGQNVTFRCDPISEHNRLYWYRQTLGQGPEFLTYFQNEAQLEKSRLLSDRFSAERPKGSFSTLEIQRTEQGDSAMYLCASSLVQGGEAFFGQGTRLTVV.

At least ten counts were recorded for this clonotype. The J gene is TRBJ2-4, the V gene TRBV7-2, with D uncertain. Trimming removed 5 bases from V and 5 bases from J, with 13 bases in between. The CDR3 loop spans 14 amino acids. Germline CDR1 SGHTA, CDR2 FQGNSA. The CDR3, as DNA: TGTGCCAGCAGCCGAGGAGTGATCGAAAACATTCAGTACTTC. Translating gives CASSRGVIENIQYF.

This clonotype was counted ten times or more. The DNA of the CDR3 is TGTGCCAGCAGCCAAGAGGCAGGGTATGGCTACACCTTC. It yields the protein CASSQEAGYGYTF. The genes are TRBV4-2 and TRBJ1-2; possibly TRBD1 for D (5 bases). CDR3 length: 13 residues. V was pared by 0 bases and J by 5 bases, with 7 bases between. Germline V gene lookup returns CDR1 LGHNA and CDR2 YNFKEQ.

This clonotype was detected many times. The chain joins TRBV7-2 to TRBJ1-5; D not certain. The CDR3 consists of 15 residues. From germline, CDR1 is SGHTA and CDR2 FQGNSA. The ends were cut back, 5 bases at V and 4 bases at J, with 15 bases in the middle. The CDR3 DNA reads TGTGCCAGCAGCCCGATGGGCTGGGCGAATCAGCCCCAGCATTTT. It specifies CASSPMGWANQPQHF.

The chain is built from TRBV14 and TRBJ2-1; 10 bases align to TRBD2. This CDR3 spans 16 amino acids. CDR1 is SGHDN, CDR2 FVKESK, per germline. The trim removed 4 bases at V and 4 bases at J, leaving 7 bases unmatched. The CDR3 sequence is CASSLDRTSGYNEQFF. The CDR3 bases are TGTGCCAGCAGCCTTGACCGGACTAGCGGATACAATGAGCAGTTCTTC.

Only a few counts were recorded for this clonotype. The V gene is TRBV29-1, the J gene TRBJ1-2; D uncertain. The germline CDR1 and CDR2 sequences are SQVTM and ANQGSEA. V was cut by 4 bases and J by 4 bases, with 13 bases left in between. This CDR3 is built from 13 residues. CDR3 sequence (DNA): TGCAGCGTTGTGGCAGGCGAGGCCTATGGCTACACCTTC. It codes for CSVVAGEAYGYTF.